A single sample gave rise to the 26 T cell receptor beta chains below, sequenced in a study of cytomegalovirus exposure and HLA in healthy donors (dated by TCRdb to about 2017). Library method: the immunoSEQ multiplex PCR assay. For the multiplex PCR, a mixture combining 60 forward primers for TCR Vbeta segments and 13 reverse primers for TCR Jbeta segments was used. Entries here come from immuneACCESS through TCRdb and include only in-frame sequences with V and J called. Some clones fail to appear in such tables; in the studies checked, an unresolved V gene covers under half of the shortfall, and the cause of the remainder is unknown. This sample comprises 180,000 or so clones, roughly 85% of them detected only once. The top ten clonotypes cover 5% to 7% of the sample. The sequencing input was PBMCs. The receptors derive from a man in his forties or fifties in good health and CMV-seropositive.

Concerning this clone itself: An end of the junction differs from the germline gene, which may be a read error. The chain links TRBV29-1 to TRBJ2-2, with 10 nucleotides matching TRBD2. The CDR3 runs to 15 residues. Germline V gene data show CDR1 as SQVTM and CDR2 as ANQGSEA. CDR3 in amino acids: CSVDEREGAAGKLFF. As DNA, the CDR3 is TGCAGCGTTGACGAGCGGGAGGGGGCTGCCGGGAAGCTGTTTTTT.

The table lists this clone with a few counts. The chain recombines TRBV7-9 with TRBJ1-1, with D unclear. Germline assignment: CDR1 SEHNR and CDR2 FQNEAQ (reference sequence). This CDR3 has 14 amino acids. V lost 1 base, J lost 2 bases, and 8 bases lay in between. The CDR3 DNA reads as TGTGCCAGCAGCTTAGTGGGAGGTAACACTGAAGCTTTCTTT. Protein: CASSLVGGNTEAFF.

The chain combines TRBV5-1 with TRBJ2-5, with D perhaps matching TRBD2 (7 bases). There are 15 residues in the CDR3. Per the germline V gene, CDR1 is SGHRS and CDR2 is YFSETQ. With 0 bases removed from V and 4 bases from J, the gap between germline ends came to 13 bases. CDR3 sequence: CASSLGLGGAETQYF. CDR3 bases: TGCGCCAGCAGCTTGGGACTGGGGGGGGCAGAGACCCAGTACTTC.

This chain links TRBV7-9 with TRBJ2-2; TRBD1 agrees at 9 bases. Trimming removed 6 bases from V and 3 bases from J; junction bases left unmatched: 2. Germline loops: CDR1 SEHNR, CDR2 FQNEAQ (reference sequence). The CDR3 totals 14 residues. CDR3 nucleotides: TGTGCCAGCAGTAGGACAGGGGACACCGGGGAGCTGTTTTTT. It yields the protein CASSRTGDTGELFF.

V and J are TRBV5-1 and TRBJ2-2; 10 positions agree with TRBD2. This CDR3 is 17 amino acids long. Losses at the gene ends were 2 bases for V and 1 base for J; bases not matched to a gene: 5. Per germline, CDR1 SGHRS and CDR2 YFSETQ. CDR3 nucleotides: TGCGCCAGCAGCTTATCAAGGACTAGCGGGAACACCGGGGAGCTGTTTTTT. Encoded protein: CASSLSRTSGNTGELFF.

The V call is TRBV5-8, the J call TRBJ1-3; a possible D gene is TRBD1 (6 bases). CDR1 and CDR2 (germline): SGHTS, YDEGEE. Trimming took 4 bases from V and 2 from J, leaving 13 bases between them. The CDR3 extends over 15 amino acids. CDR3 sequence reads: CASSHKQGPGNTIYF. The CDR3 DNA sequence: TGTGCCAGCAGCCACAAACAGGGTCCTGGAAACACCATATATTTT.

J is TRBJ2-1 and V is TRBV28; TRBD1 matches 9 bases. This CDR3 is built from 13 residues. Germline V gene lookup returns CDR1 MDHEN and CDR2 SYDVKM. The V segment lost 7 bases and the J segment 9 bases; nucleotides outside the gene matches: 7. CDR3: CASKEQGAFEQFF. The CDR3 nucleotides read TGTGCCAGCAAAGAACAGGGGGCTTTTGAGCAGTTCTTC.

The chain has TRBV19 and TRBJ1-2; 11 bases map to TRBD1. V lost 7 bases, J lost 6 bases, and 4 bases stayed unmatched. Germline V gene sequence: CDR1 LNHDA, CDR2 SQIVND (reference sequence). The length of the CDR3 is 13 residues. DNA of the CDR3: TGTGCCAGTAACCGGGACAGGGGGGATGGCTACACCTTC. It is translated as CASNRDRGDGYTF.

The CDR3, as DNA: TGCGCCAGCAGCTTGGCCAGGGGACAGACCTACGAGCAGTACTTC. Encoded protein: CASSLARGQTYEQYF. V is TRBV5-1 and J is TRBJ2-7; 7 bases align to TRBD1. V lost 0 bases to trimming and J lost 2 bases; unmatched junction nucleotides: 5. CDR1 SGHRS and CDR2 YFSETQ come from the germline V gene. The CDR3 spans 15 residues.

The chain couples TRBV19 to TRBJ2-3, with 12 bases lining up with TRBD2. The V segment lost 5 bases and the J segment 3 bases; nucleotides outside the gene matches: 12. CDR1 and CDR2 (germline): LNHDA, SQIVND (reference sequence). This CDR3 has 18 amino acids. The CDR3 DNA follows: TGTGCCAGTAGTCTCCGACTAGCGGGAGTGTTACAGACAGATACGCAGTATTTT. Translating gives CASSLRLAGVLQTDTQYF.

The V call is TRBV2, the J call TRBJ2-1; D might be TRBD2 (5 bases). The CDR3 extends over 13 amino acids. Per the germline V gene, CDR1 is SNHLY and CDR2 is FYNNEI. Between the trimmed V and J ends, which lost 5 bases and 9 bases, there was a span of 14 bases. The chain's CDR3 is CASSTEGRGEQFF. The CDR3 region has the DNA TGTGCCAGCAGTACCGAGGGCCGCGGTGAGCAGTTCTTC.

The rearrangement links TRBV2 to TRBJ2-5, with 8 bases that match TRBD2. The germline V gene has CDR1 SNHLY and CDR2 FYNNEI. The CDR3 runs 16 residues. Losses at the gene ends were 1 base for V and 5 bases for J; bases not matched to a gene: 9. This CDR3 reads CASSEGIAGLSETQYF. The CDR3 DNA reads TGTGCCAGCAGTGAAGGCATAGCGGGGCTTAGTGAGACCCAGTACTTC.

The V gene is TRBV6-5, the J gene TRBJ2-2; 13 positions match TRBD2. The CDR3 runs to 15 residues. Germline V gene data show CDR1 as MNHEY and CDR2 as SVGAGI. V shed 5 bases and J 5 bases; nucleotides not matched to a gene: 2. Here the CDR3 DNA reads TGTGCCAGCAGTCCGGGACTAGCGGGGACCGGGGAGCTGTTTTTT. This translates into CASSPGLAGTGELFF.

The chain couples TRBV30 to TRBJ1-5; D might be TRBD1 (5 bases). The germline CDR1 and CDR2 sequences are GTSNPN and SVGIG (reference sequence). The V end was cut by 3 bases, the J end by 2 bases, with 20 bases between. CDR3 length: 17 amino acids. The CDR3 region is CAWSAPGGERGNQPQHF. The CDR3 bases are TGTGCCTGGAGCGCCCCGGGGGGTGAACGGGGCAATCAGCCCCAGCATTTT.

The V call is TRBV12-2, the J call TRBJ2-2; the table's D call of TRBD2 was not tested on the DNA. TRBV12-2 is annotated as a pseudogene. This CDR3 spans 14 amino acids. CDR3 DNA: TGTGCAAGTCGCTTGGGACTGTTGACCGGGGAGCTGTTTTTT. Protein sequence: CASRLGLLTGELFF.

V usage is TRBV6-6 and J usage is TRBJ2-1; TRBD1 matches 7 bases. The V gene's germline CDR1 is MNHNY and CDR2 SVGAGI (reference sequence). J lost 1 base, V lost 6 bases, and 6 bases had no gene match. This CDR3 contains 15 residues. The CDR3 region has the DNA TGTGCCAGCAGGCTAAGACAGGGTTCCTACAATGAGCAGTTCTTC. Amino acids: CASRLRQGSYNEQFF.

Only a few counts were recorded for this clone. This sequence joins TRBV10-3 and TRBJ2-7, with 8 nucleotides matching TRBD2. CDR1 is ENHRY, CDR2 SYGVKD, per germline. The CDR3 runs to 14 residues. The ends lost 3 bases at V and 2 bases at J; junction bases unmatched: 3. The CDR3 here is CAISELADPYEQYF. CDR3 DNA: TGTGCCATCAGTGAACTAGCGGACCCCTACGAGCAGTACTTC.

V is TRBV5-6 and J is TRBJ2-3; TRBD2 matches at 7 bases. The V gene's germline CDR1 is SGHDT and CDR2 YYEEEE. The CDR3 loop spans 13 amino acids. J gave up 4 bases and V 4 bases, and 3 bases lay outside the gene matches. The CDR3 nucleotides read TGTGCCAGCAGCCCAACTAGCGCAGATACGCAGTATTTT. The encoded protein is CASSPTSADTQYF.

This chain links TRBV18 with TRBJ2-5, with 8 bases aligning to TRBD1. The CDR3 totals 15 residues. Germline lookup yields CDR1 KGHSH and CDR2 LQKENI. Trimming cost V 4 bases and J 1 base; bases outside gene matches: 5. The CDR3 sequence: CASSRQGTGQETQYF. As DNA, the CDR3 is TGTGCCAGCTCACGACAGGGGACGGGCCAAGAGACCCAGTACTTC.

This clone came up once. This sequence joins TRBV7-3 and TRBJ1-2; D not resolved. Germline CDR1 reads SGHTA; CDR2 reads FQGTGA. The CDR3 length is 13 residues. V shed 1 base and J shed 7 bases, with 10 bases lying between them. CDR3 amino acids: CASSLSGETGYTF. DNA for the CDR3: TGTGCCAGCAGCTTAAGTGGGGAGACTGGCTACACCTTC.

This clone appeared a few times. The rearrangement uses TRBV7-9 and TRBJ2-7, with TRBD1 matching 7 bases. CDR3 length: 14 amino acids. V shed 6 bases and J 1 base; nucleotides not matched to a gene: 6. From germline, CDR1 is SEHNR and CDR2 FQNEAQ (reference sequence). CDR3 amino acids: CASSHRDRSYEQYF. The CDR3 DNA is TGTGCCAGCAGTCACCGGGACAGATCCTACGAGCAGTACTTC.

This sequence joins TRBV2 and TRBJ2-1, with TRBD2 matching over 7 bases. With V trimmed by 6 bases and J by 6 bases, 5 bases remained unmatched. CDR3 length: 13 amino acids. The germline V gene has CDR1 SNHLY and CDR2 FYNNEI. The CDR3 sequence: CASSERLANEQFF. The CDR3 nucleotides are TGTGCCAGCAGCGAACGACTAGCCAATGAGCAGTTCTTC.

Comments on this clone: An end of the junction differs from the germline gene, which may be a read error. V gene TRBV7-9 combines with J gene TRBJ2-1; D unresolved. CDR1 and CDR2 (germline): SEHNR, FQNEAQ (reference sequence). The CDR3 loop spans 12 amino acids. Here the CDR3 reads CSSSLLNNEQFF. CDR3 in DNA: TGTTCCAGCAGCCTACTAAACAATGAGCAGTTCTTC.

This clone was seen a few times. This chain joins TRBV2 and TRBJ1-2, with 7 bases aligning to TRBD1. Germline loops: CDR1 SNHLY, CDR2 FYNNEI. The CDR3 extends over 15 amino acids. The V segment lost 5 bases and the J segment 0 bases; nucleotides outside the gene matches: 6. CDR3 DNA sequence: TGTGCCAGCAGTTCGACAGGGATGGCTAACTATGGCTACACCTTC. Protein product: CASSSTGMANYGYTF.

This clone was recorded once. The chain has TRBV2 and TRBJ2-1, with D maybe TRBD2 (6 bases). Deletions cut 4 bases from V and 2 bases from J, with 12 bases between. The CDR3 is made up of 15 amino acids. CDR1 is SNHLY and CDR2 is FYNNEI in the germline V gene. The CDR3 reads CASSVGTGAYNEQFF. Written as DNA, the CDR3 is TGTGCCAGCAGTGTAGGGACTGGCGCCTACAATGAGCAGTTCTTC.

CDR3 region: CASSIELAGQGNEQFF. The CDR3 DNA follows: TGCGCCAGCAGCATTGAACTAGCGGGACAGGGCAATGAGCAGTTCTTC. This chain uses TRBV5-1 with TRBJ2-1; tentative D call: TRBD2 (10 bases). In germline, CDR1 is SGHRS, CDR2 YFSETQ. Trimming left V 4 bases short and J 6 bases short, with 20 bases between. This CDR3 has 16 residues.